These T cell receptor beta chains were read from a single sample in a study of T-cell memory formation after mild COVID-19. TCRdb re-called the 5' RACE reads with MiXCR, one entry per CDR3 protein. Of fewer than 300,000 distinct CDR3 sequences detected, around 17% appear once; the ten largest clones hold approximately 22%. The material sequenced was PBMCs or a T cell subset sorted from them (not recorded which). The origin of the receptors is a man between 18 and 29 years old who had mild COVID-19 (a few samples of this study predate the infection). Cell type and time point are not known. Both conserved end residues are part of each CDR3. D genes are given only for firm matches. Only some rows state a clone size, as once, few, many or a class for expanded clones.

d_call: TRBD1; clone_size: -; j_call: TRBJ1-2; v_call: TRBV12-3/TRBV12-4; cdr3_nt: TGTGCCAGCAGTGACAGGGGTCTTAATGGCTACACCTTC; cdr3_aa: CASSDRGLNGYTF
d_call: TRBD1; clone_size: -; j_call: TRBJ1-4; v_call: TRBV7-2; cdr3_nt: TGTGCCAGCAGCGTGGGACAGGGGGATGAAAAACTGTTTTTT; cdr3_aa: CASSVGQGDEKLFF
d_call: -; clone_size: -; j_call: TRBJ2-1; v_call: TRBV6-6; cdr3_nt: TGTGCCAGCAGTTATGGGTGGGGGGCGGTGTACAATGAGCAGTTCTTC; cdr3_aa: CASSYGWGAVYNEQFF
d_call: -; clone_size: -; j_call: TRBJ2-3; v_call: TRBV6-1; cdr3_nt: TGTGCCAGCAGTGAACCTAACACAGATACGCAGTATTTT; cdr3_aa: CASSEPNTDTQYF
d_call: TRBD1; clone_size: many; j_call: TRBJ2-3; v_call: TRBV10-3; cdr3_nt: TGTGCCATCAGTGGGGGACAGTCACCTAGCACAGATACGCAGTATTTT; cdr3_aa: CAISGGQSPSTDTQYF
d_call: TRBD1; clone_size: -; j_call: TRBJ1-3; v_call: TRBV15; cdr3_nt: TGTGCCACCAGCAGAGACTTAGGGACAGCCGGAAACACCATATATTTT; cdr3_aa: CATSRDLGTAGNTIYF
d_call: -; clone_size: many; j_call: TRBJ1-1; v_call: TRBV5-8; cdr3_nt: TGTGCCAGCAGCTTGATCCCGGGCACTGAAGCTTTCTTT; cdr3_aa: CASSLIPGTEAFF
d_call: TRBD2; clone_size: many; j_call: TRBJ2-5; v_call: TRBV4-3; cdr3_nt: TGCGCCAGCAGCCCCATAGCGGGAGCAGAGACCCAGTACTTC; cdr3_aa: CASSPIAGAETQYF
d_call: -; clone_size: many; j_call: TRBJ1-2; v_call: TRBV3-1; cdr3_nt: TGTGCCAGCAGCCATTGGGATCCTACTAGTGGCTACACCTTC; cdr3_aa: CASSHWDPTSGYTF
d_call: TRBD1; clone_size: -; j_call: TRBJ2-2; v_call: TRBV7-2; cdr3_nt: TGTGCCAGCAGCTCCGACAGGGGAATTGATCCCTTCACACCCGGGGAGCTGTTTTTT; cdr3_aa: CASSSDRGIDPFTPGELFF
d_call: -; clone_size: many; j_call: TRBJ2-3; v_call: TRBV7-9; cdr3_nt: TGTGCCAGCAGCTGGATAGGGTCGACAGATACGCAGTATTTT; cdr3_aa: CASSWIGSTDTQYF
d_call: TRBD2; clone_size: few; j_call: TRBJ2-3; v_call: TRBV7-9; cdr3_nt: TGTGCCAGCAGCTTAGCGTGGGGGCTAGCGGGGGCCCCAGATACGCAGTATTTT; cdr3_aa: CASSLAWGLAGAPDTQYF
d_call: -; clone_size: few; j_call: TRBJ2-3; v_call: TRBV6-6; cdr3_nt: TGTGCCAGCAGTTACGGTCTAGTGAGAATCACAGATACGCAGTATTTT; cdr3_aa: CASSYGLVRITDTQYF
d_call: TRBD2; clone_size: -; j_call: TRBJ2-3; v_call: TRBV28; cdr3_nt: TGTGCCAGCACTCCTAAAGCGGGGGCAGATACGCAGTATTTT; cdr3_aa: CASTPKAGADTQYF
d_call: TRBD1; clone_size: -; j_call: TRBJ1-1; v_call: TRBV20-1; cdr3_nt: TGCAGTGCTAGAGATTCACAGGGGAGGACTGAAGCTTTCTTT; cdr3_aa: CSARDSQGRTEAFF
d_call: -; clone_size: few; j_call: TRBJ1-1; v_call: TRBV9; cdr3_nt: TGTGCCAGCAGCCGGCGGGGGCTGAACACTGAAGCTTTCTTT; cdr3_aa: CASSRRGLNTEAFF
d_call: -; clone_size: few; j_call: TRBJ2-5; v_call: TRBV5-1; cdr3_nt: TGCGCCAGCAGCAGTGTAGGCGTTCCGCGGCAAGAGACCCAGTACTTC; cdr3_aa: CASSSVGVPRQETQYF
d_call: -; clone_size: many; j_call: TRBJ1-1; v_call: TRBV5-1; cdr3_nt: TGCGCCAGCAGCTTCGGTGGATACACTGAAGCTTTCTTT; cdr3_aa: CASSFGGYTEAFF
d_call: -; clone_size: few; j_call: TRBJ2-3; v_call: TRBV25-1; cdr3_nt: TGTGCCAGCAGCGCGCTCTCAGAGGATACGCAGTATTTT; cdr3_aa: CASSALSEDTQYF
d_call: -; clone_size: -; j_call: TRBJ1-5; v_call: TRBV7-8; cdr3_nt: TGTGCCAGCAGGGCAACGAATAGCAATCAGCCCCAGCATTTT; cdr3_aa: CASRATNSNQPQHF
d_call: TRBD2; clone_size: few; j_call: TRBJ2-5; v_call: TRBV4-1; cdr3_nt: TGCGCCAGCAGCCAAACCTGGACTAGCGGGGGAATGTACCAAGAGACCCAGTACTTC; cdr3_aa: CASSQTWTSGGMYQETQYF
d_call: -; clone_size: many; j_call: TRBJ2-5; v_call: TRBV6-5; cdr3_nt: TGTGCCAGCAGTTACCGAGGGAACTCCCAAGAGACCCAGTACTTC; cdr3_aa: CASSYRGNSQETQYF
d_call: -; clone_size: many; j_call: TRBJ2-2; v_call: TRBV28; cdr3_nt: TGTGCCAGCAGTCCCCCTTCCGGGGAGCTGTTTTTT; cdr3_aa: CASSPPSGELFF
d_call: TRBD2; clone_size: many; j_call: TRBJ2-3; v_call: TRBV7-6; cdr3_nt: TGTGCCAGCAGCTTAAGCGGGATGAGCACAGATACGCAGTATTTT; cdr3_aa: CASSLSGMSTDTQYF
d_call: TRBD1; clone_size: -; j_call: TRBJ1-1; v_call: TRBV4-1; cdr3_nt: TGCGCCAGCAGCCAAGAACAGGGGGCGGGTACTGAAGCTTTCTTT; cdr3_aa: CASSQEQGAGTEAFF
d_call: -; clone_size: -; j_call: TRBJ2-1; v_call: TRBV7-6; cdr3_nt: TGTGCCAGCAGCACCGGTCAGAACGATGAGCAGTTCTTC; cdr3_aa: CASSTGQNDEQFF
d_call: TRBD2; clone_size: -; j_call: TRBJ2-3; v_call: TRBV4-1; cdr3_nt: TGCGCCAGCAGCCAAGAGTGGACTAGCGGGAACACAGATACGCAGTATTTT; cdr3_aa: CASSQEWTSGNTDTQYF
d_call: -; clone_size: few; j_call: TRBJ2-7; v_call: TRBV6-5; cdr3_nt: TGTGCCAGCAGTTACTCAGCTCGATACGAGCAGTACTTC; cdr3_aa: CASSYSARYEQYF
d_call: TRBD2; clone_size: few; j_call: TRBJ2-5; v_call: TRBV29-1; cdr3_nt: TGCAGCGTCGCACGGGGGGTTCCGGAGACCCAGTACTTC; cdr3_aa: CSVARGVPETQYF
d_call: -; clone_size: -; j_call: TRBJ1-5; v_call: TRBV20-1; cdr3_nt: TGCAGTGCTGCGACCGCCGGGGGCTTCCCTCAGCCCCAGCATTTT; cdr3_aa: CSAATAGGFPQPQHF
d_call: -; clone_size: -; j_call: TRBJ1-2; v_call: TRBV12-5; cdr3_nt: TGTGCTAGTGCAGCGAACTATGGCTACACCTTC; cdr3_aa: CASAANYGYTF
d_call: TRBD1; clone_size: -; j_call: TRBJ2-1; v_call: TRBV7-3; cdr3_nt: TGTGCCAGCAGCTCCAGACAGGGGGTTGAGCAGTTCTTC; cdr3_aa: CASSSRQGVEQFF
d_call: -; clone_size: many; j_call: TRBJ2-1; v_call: TRBV30; cdr3_nt: TGTGCCTGGATGGGTCAGGAATACAATGAGCAGTTCTTC; cdr3_aa: CAWMGQEYNEQFF
d_call: -; clone_size: -; j_call: TRBJ2-5; v_call: TRBV6-2/TRBV6-3; cdr3_nt: TGTGCCAGCGTCCGGACTTACGCAGAGACCCAGTACTTC; cdr3_aa: CASVRTYAETQYF
d_call: -; clone_size: -; j_call: TRBJ2-1; v_call: TRBV12-3/TRBV12-4; cdr3_nt: TGTGCCAGCAGTTTAAGGCTAGGGGGATCCGGGGAGCAGTTCTTC; cdr3_aa: CASSLRLGGSGEQFF
d_call: TRBD1; clone_size: -; j_call: TRBJ1-6; v_call: TRBV3-1; cdr3_nt: TGTGCCAGCAGCCAAGAGTACCCAGGGGGAAATTCACCCCTCCACTTT; cdr3_aa: CASSQEYPGGNSPLHF
d_call: -; clone_size: few; j_call: TRBJ2-3; v_call: TRBV9; cdr3_nt: TGTGCCAGCACCACGGACACCTCCCCAGCAGATACGCAGTATTTT; cdr3_aa: CASTTDTSPADTQYF
d_call: TRBD1; clone_size: many; j_call: TRBJ2-3; v_call: TRBV20-1; cdr3_nt: TGCAGTGGGGCCAAGGGGGCGCGCACAGATACGCAGTATTTT; cdr3_aa: CSGAKGARTDTQYF
d_call: TRBD1; clone_size: once; j_call: TRBJ1-5; v_call: TRBV5-6; cdr3_nt: TGTGCCAGCAGCTTGGCAGGACAGGGGGGCTGGCAGCCCCAGCATTTT; cdr3_aa: CASSLAGQGGWQPQHF
d_call: TRBD1; clone_size: -; j_call: TRBJ1-3; v_call: TRBV7-8; cdr3_nt: TGTGCCAGCAGCGAAACAGGGGGCTCTGGAAACACCATATATTTT; cdr3_aa: CASSETGGSGNTIYF
d_call: -; clone_size: few; j_call: TRBJ2-5; v_call: TRBV21-1; cdr3_nt: TGTGCCAGCAGCGAGGGACAGGGGAAACAAGAGACCCAGTACTTC; cdr3_aa: CASSEGQGKQETQYF
d_call: -; clone_size: few; j_call: TRBJ2-5; v_call: TRBV9; cdr3_nt: TGTGCCAGCAGCGTAGACGAATTCCAAGAGACCCAGTACTTC; cdr3_aa: CASSVDEFQETQYF
d_call: -; clone_size: -; j_call: TRBJ1-1; v_call: TRBV29-1; cdr3_nt: TGCAGCGTTGAGTCAGGGGTGAACACTGAAGCTTTCTTT; cdr3_aa: CSVESGVNTEAFF
d_call: TRBD2; clone_size: few; j_call: TRBJ2-1; v_call: TRBV7-9; cdr3_nt: TGTGCCAGCAGCTCCCCGGCTAGCGGGGGGGCCGGGTACAATGAGCAGTTCTTC; cdr3_aa: CASSSPASGGAGYNEQFF
d_call: -; clone_size: few; j_call: TRBJ2-7; v_call: TRBV21-1; cdr3_nt: TGTGCCAGCAGCCTCTGTGAAGCAACTGAGTCCTACGAGCAGTACTTC; cdr3_aa: CASSLCEATESYEQYF
d_call: TRBD2; clone_size: -; j_call: TRBJ2-5; v_call: TRBV7-9; cdr3_nt: TGTGCCAGCAGTATCGAAGGGGAGGGAGAGACCCAGTACTTC; cdr3_aa: CASSIEGEGETQYF
d_call: TRBD2; clone_size: -; j_call: TRBJ2-1; v_call: TRBV5-4; cdr3_nt: TGTGCCAGCAGCTTACCGGGACTAGCGGGGGGGCCGCGGTCCGATGAGCAGTTCTTC; cdr3_aa: CASSLPGLAGGPRSDEQFF
d_call: -; clone_size: few; j_call: TRBJ1-2; v_call: TRBV5-1; cdr3_nt: TGCGCCAGCAGCTACCGGGTAGAGTATGGCTACACCTTC; cdr3_aa: CASSYRVEYGYTF
d_call: TRBD1; clone_size: -; j_call: TRBJ1-2; v_call: TRBV20-1; cdr3_nt: TGCAGTGCTACGGGACAGGGGGCCTCTAACTATGGCTACACCTTC; cdr3_aa: CSATGQGASNYGYTF
d_call: -; clone_size: many; j_call: TRBJ1-5; v_call: TRBV4-1; cdr3_nt: TGCGCCAGCAGCCAACTCTGGGGGGAAGGTGGGCAGCCCCAGCATTTT; cdr3_aa: CASSQLWGEGGQPQHF
d_call: TRBD2; clone_size: -; j_call: TRBJ2-7; v_call: TRBV7-9; cdr3_nt: TGTGCCAGCAGCCCCCGGGGGACTAATAGGGGACACGAGCAGTACTTC; cdr3_aa: CASSPRGTNRGHEQYF
d_call: TRBD2; clone_size: -; j_call: TRBJ2-7; v_call: TRBV7-9; cdr3_nt: TGTGCCAGCAGGCTGGGTAGACTAAGCGGGAACTACGAGCAGTACTTC; cdr3_aa: CASRLGRLSGNYEQYF
d_call: TRBD1; clone_size: -; j_call: TRBJ2-2; v_call: TRBV7-8; cdr3_nt: TGTGCCAGCAGGACACAGGGGGCGACCGGGGAGCTGTTTTTT; cdr3_aa: CASRTQGATGELFF
d_call: TRBD2; clone_size: -; j_call: TRBJ2-1; v_call: TRBV7-9; cdr3_nt: TGTGCCAGCAGCCCTAACGGGGGGGCCCCGTTCTTC; cdr3_aa: CASSPNGGAPFF
d_call: -; clone_size: many; j_call: TRBJ2-7; v_call: TRBV10-3; cdr3_nt: TGTGCCATCAGTGTCCGGTACAGGGAGGGCGAGCAGTACTTC; cdr3_aa: CAISVRYREGEQYF